A single sample is the source of the 21 T cell receptor beta chains below, sequenced in a study of blood T cell repertoires in COVID-19. Clones were sequenced by immunoSEQ multiplex PCR, and TCRdb holds only the in-frame ones, with some missing. This table has about 130,000 clones, about 70% appearing once. Sequenced material: peripheral blood. Receptors originate from a woman aged 70-85 years with acute or convalescent COVID-19.

The rearrangement joins TRBV19 to TRBJ1-5; D gene ambiguous. V gave up 6 bases and J gave up 0 bases, with 15 bases separating them. This CDR3 region has 16 residues. From germline, CDR1 is LNHDA and CDR2 SQIVND (reference sequence). Written as DNA, the CDR3 is TGTGCCAGTAGCAGCAACCCGGGAGATAGCAATCAGCCCCAGCATTTT. Translation gives CASSSNPGDSNQPQHF. The variable domain in full, with the rest retrieved from reference TRBV19 and TRBJ1-5, is DGGITQSPKYLFRKEGQNVTLSCEQNLNHDAMYWYRQDPGQGLRLIYYSQIVNDFQKGDIAEGYSVSREKKESFPLTVTSAQKNPTAFYLCASSSNPGDSNQPQHFGDGTRLSIL.

This rearrangement joins TRBV4-1 to TRBJ2-5; 8 positions match TRBD2. This CDR3 contains 14 residues. The germline CDR1 and CDR2 sequences are MGHRA and YSYEKL. V lost 2 bases, J lost 5 bases, and 4 bases stayed unmatched. The CDR3 loop reads CASSQPGGFETQYF. As DNA, the CDR3 is TGCGCCAGCAGCCAACCGGGAGGGTTTGAGACCCAGTACTTC.

The V call is TRBV6-5, the J call TRBJ2-7; 12 bases are a match to TRBD2. Germline assignment: CDR1 MNHEY and CDR2 SVGAGI. This CDR3 has 15 amino acids. The junction had 3 bases not matched to a gene; V was cut back by 0 bases and J by 6 bases. Here the CDR3 reads CASSYSRTSGTEQYF. As DNA, the CDR3 is TGTGCCAGCAGTTACTCACGGACTAGCGGGACCGAGCAGTACTTC.

The rearrangement uses TRBV5-1 and TRBJ2-5, with D hard to call. V was shortened by 4 bases and J by 1 base, with 5 bases between the two germline ends. CDR3 size: 12 residues. CDR1 is SGHRS and CDR2 is YFSETQ in the germline V gene. CDR3: CASSTTQETQYF. The CDR3 coding sequence is TGCGCCAGCAGCACTACCCAAGAGACCCAGTACTTC.

V is TRBV5-6 and J is TRBJ1-6, with TRBD1 identical over 8 bases. V was pared by 0 bases and J by 11 bases, with 7 bases of the junction left unmatched. Germline CDR1 reads SGHDT; CDR2 reads YYEEEE. This CDR3 region has 15 residues. The CDR3 DNA reads as TGTGCCAGCAGCTTGGCCCCAGGGGGCCTTCCACCCCTCCACTTT. It encodes CASSLAPGGLPPLHF.

The chain is built from TRBV18 and TRBJ2-7; 11 bases match TRBD2. The CDR3 spans 14 residues. J gave up 4 bases and V 1 base, and 0 bases lay outside the gene matches. The germline gives CDR1 KGHSH, CDR2 LQKENI. In DNA, the CDR3 is TGTGCCAGCTCACCACTAGCGGGAGGGTACGAGCAGTACTTC. Amino acids: CASSPLAGGYEQYF.

The V and J genes are TRBV28 and TRBJ1-2; TRBD1 aligns across 9 bases. The J segment lost 6 bases and the V segment lost 6 bases, leaving 8 bases of the junction unmatched. This CDR3 comprises 14 residues. Germline CDR1 MDHEN, CDR2 SYDVKM. The CDR3 coding sequence is TGTGCCAGCAGCAGGACAGGGGTCACAGATGGCTACACCTTC. Amino acids: CASSRTGVTDGYTF.

The chain is built from TRBV4-1 and TRBJ1-4, with D unclear. Germline lookup yields CDR1 MGHRA and CDR2 YSYEKL. The CDR3 extends over 18 amino acids. The V gene lost 2 bases and the J gene lost 5 bases, with 21 bases spanning the gap. This CDR3 reads CASSQTPPHRVLNEKLFF. CDR3 nucleotides: TGCGCCAGCAGCCAAACCCCCCCACACAGAGTATTGAATGAAAAACTGTTTTTT.

The chain couples TRBV5-1 to TRBJ2-3; D not certain. Per germline, CDR1 SGHRS and CDR2 YFSETQ. The CDR3 runs to 15 residues. V lost 1 base, J lost 1 base, and 10 bases lay in between. CDR3 bases: TGCGCCAGCAGCTTGAAGCTAGAGGGCACAGATACGCAGTATTTT. This gives the protein CASSLKLEGTDTQYF.

V is TRBV27 and J is TRBJ2-2; unclear D gene. V was clipped by 6 bases and J by 4 bases, with 12 bases between them. Per germline, CDR1 MNHEY and CDR2 SMNVEV (reference sequence). The CDR3 contains 14 residues. The CDR3 reads CASSPRGLTGELFF. The DNA for the CDR3 is TGTGCCAGCAGCCCTAGAGGCCTCACCGGGGAGCTGTTTTTT.

This chain uses TRBV10-1 with TRBJ2-7, with 8 nucleotides matching TRBD1. V shed 6 bases and J 4 bases; nucleotides not matched to a gene: 2. There are 12 residues in the CDR3. Germline assignment: CDR1 WNHNN and CDR2 SYGVQD (reference sequence). The DNA for the CDR3 is TGCGCCAGCAGGCGGGACAGGTACGAGCAGTACTTC. It translates to CASRRDRYEQYF.

The table lists this clone with a count of one. This sequence joins TRBV12-5 and TRBJ1-5; tentatively, D is TRBD1 (6 bases). The ends were cut back, 4 bases at V and 7 bases at J, with 14 bases in the middle. CDR3 size: 14 residues. Per germline, CDR1 LGHNT and CDR2 FRNRAP. The CDR3 DNA sequence: TGTGCTAGTGGTTCCTTCACAGGGTCCCAGCCCCAGCATTTT. Residues: CASGSFTGSQPQHF.

The chain combines TRBV5-4 with TRBJ2-7; TRBD2 is a possible D gene (6 bases). Per the germline V gene, CDR1 is SGHNT and CDR2 is YYREEE (reference sequence). V was clipped by 4 bases and J by 0 bases, with 17 bases between them. The CDR3 extends over 16 amino acids. The DNA of the CDR3 is TGTGCCAGCAGCAAAGGAGCGGGTGGGGCCTCCTACGAGCAGTACTTC. Amino acids: CASSKGAGGASYEQYF.

This clone was observed a handful of times. The rearrangement uses TRBV29-1 and TRBJ2-3; D perhaps matches TRBD1 (6 bases). Between the trimmed V and J ends, which lost 6 bases and 0 bases, there was a span of 13 bases. The CDR3 spans 14 residues. Germline CDR1 reads SQVTM; CDR2 reads ANQGSEA. The CDR3 protein is CSVGFRGSTDTQYF. The CDR3 bases are TGCAGCGTAGGATTCAGGGGAAGCACAGATACGCAGTATTTT.

J is TRBJ2-3 and V is TRBV28; D remains unclear. CDR1 and CDR2 from the germline V gene are MDHEN and SYDVKM. Between the trimmed V and J ends, which lost 10 bases and 0 bases, there was a span of 8 bases. This CDR3 region has 12 residues. Here the CDR3 reads CAIRSSTDTQYF. In nucleotides, the CDR3 is TGTGCCATTCGTTCTAGCACAGATACGCAGTATTTT.

J is TRBJ2-7 and V is TRBV25-1; 8 nucleotides match TRBD1. The V gene's germline CDR1 is MGHDK and CDR2 SYGVNS. This CDR3 is built from 14 residues. CDR3 sequence (DNA): TGTGCCAGCAGTGAAAGTTATGCCAGGGGGCGCAAAGGAGTC. Translating it yields CASSESYARGRKGV.

This chain uses TRBV3-1 (or the pseudogene TRBV3-2) with TRBJ1-2; tentative D call: TRBD1 (5 bases). Germline V lookup: CDR1 LGHDT, CDR2 YNNKEL (reference sequence). CDR3 length: 14 amino acids. V was clipped by 2 bases and J by 4 bases, with 11 bases between them. CDR3 DNA sequence: TGTGCCAGCAGCCAATCCGCAGGGTCCTATGGCTACACCTTC. As protein: CASSQSAGSYGYTF.

V usage is TRBV19 and J usage is TRBJ2-1; D gene ambiguous. The length of the CDR3 is 15 residues. Germline CDR1 LNHDA, CDR2 SQIVND (reference sequence). Trimming stripped 3 bases from V and 0 bases from J, with 9 bases between. In DNA, the CDR3 is TGTGCCAGTAGTATTAGTGTCCCCTCCTACAATGAGCAGTTCTTC. Its translation: CASSISVPSYNEQFF. Full variable domain (remainder filled in from reference TRBV19 and TRBJ2-1): DGGITQSPKYLFRKEGQNVTLSCEQNLNHDAMYWYRQDPGQGLRLIYYSQIVNDFQKGDIAEGYSVSREKKESFPLTVTSAQKNPTAFYLCASSISVPSYNEQFFGPGTRLTVL.

V is TRBV28 and J is TRBJ2-1, with 10 positions matching TRBD1. Germline V gives CDR1 MDHEN, CDR2 SYDVKM. The CDR3 spans 15 residues. Trimming at V came to 6 bases and at J to 9 bases, leaving 11 bases not matched to a gene. The CDR3 sequence: CASSPFGTGVVEQFF. The DNA for the CDR3 is TGTGCCAGCAGCCCATTCGGGACAGGGGTTGTTGAGCAGTTCTTC.

The rearrangement links TRBV7-9 to TRBJ1-1, with D unresolved. Between the trimmed V and J ends, which lost 6 bases and 11 bases, there was a span of 13 bases. This CDR3 has 11 residues. CDR1 is SEHNR and CDR2 is FQNEAQ in the germline V gene (reference sequence). This CDR3 is CASSYLKEAFF. In DNA, the CDR3 is TGTGCCAGCAGTTACCTAAAGGAGGCTTTCTTT.

This chain links TRBV10-3 with TRBJ2-5; 7 bases map to TRBD1. Germline assignment: CDR1 ENHRY and CDR2 SYGVKD. The CDR3 is 15 amino acids. After removal of 3 bases from V and 1 base from J, the junction contained 5 bases not matched to a gene. The CDR3 sequence: CAISERDSLQETQYF. In DNA form, the CDR3 reads TGTGCCATCAGTGAACGGGACAGTCTCCAAGAGACCCAGTACTTC.